The entry below gives a single TCR beta chain sequence along with its context. Per germline, CDR1 LGHNA and CDR2 YSLEER. This CDR3 contains 16 residues. V dropped 6 bases and J dropped 0; count of bases not matched to a gene: 8. This sample is part of a study of control samples from healthy donors and cancer patients. Method: immunoSEQ multiplex PCR; TCRdb's copy keeps in-frame clones and lacks some. Among approximately 70,000 clones listed, approximately 90% were seen once. This chain connects TRBV4-3 to TRBJ1-2, with 9 bases that match TRBD1. This clonotype was sampled from a man in his fifties or sixties with colorectal cancer. The sample was PBMCs. The CDR3 spells CASSPGQGQANYGYTF. The CDR3 region has the DNA TGCGCCAGCAGTCCGGGACAGGGTCAAGCTAACTATGGCTACACCTTC.